The 26 T cell receptor beta chains reported below all come from one sample, sequenced in a study of blood T cell repertoires in COVID-19. Sequenced by immunoSEQ multiplex PCR; TCRdb stores in-frame clones only, minus some. The sample consists of tens of thousands of clones, about 92% of them appearing once. The sample taken for sequencing was peripheral blood. These receptors were taken from a man aged 50 to 59 with acute or convalescent COVID-19.

This clone has just one count. The chain combines TRBV28 with TRBJ1-1; D may be TRBD1 (5 bases). This CDR3 comprises 14 residues. The V end lost 6 bases, the J end lost 3 bases, and 14 bases lay between the germline ends. Germline CDR1 and CDR2: MDHEN and SYDVKM. For the CDR3, the DNA is TGTGCCAGCAGGGTTGGGACTTGGGACACTGAAGCTTTCTTT. Encoded protein: CASRVGTWDTEAFF.

The V gene is TRBV5-1, the J gene TRBJ1-2; 11 nucleotides align to TRBD1. With 3 bases clipped from V and 0 bases from J, the junction kept 7 bases outside the gene matches. This CDR3 is 17 amino acids long. The germline gives CDR1 SGHRS, CDR2 YFSETQ. CDR3 residues: CASSSDRGLSTNYGYTF. CDR3 nucleotide sequence: TGCGCCAGCAGCTCGGACAGGGGGCTCTCTACTAACTATGGCTACACCTTC.

In DNA form, the CDR3 reads TGTGCCAGCAGCGTCCTATCAGGGGAGGGGGAGACCCAGTACTTC. Encoded protein: CASSVLSGEGETQYF. This chain links TRBV9 with TRBJ2-5, with D possibly TRBD2 on 7 matching bases. V lost 2 bases to trimming and J lost 5 bases, with 16 bases between them. The CDR3 loop spans 15 amino acids. CDR1 is SGDLS and CDR2 is YYNGEE in the germline V gene.

This sequence joins TRBV6-5 and TRBJ1-5; D gene unclear. Germline V gene sequence: CDR1 MNHEY, CDR2 SVGAGI. The CDR3 spans 14 residues. V was trimmed by 4 bases and J by 1 base, leaving 8 bases between them. CDR3 nucleotide sequence: TGTGCCAGCAGTTTGGCGGCCAGCAATCAGCCCCAGCATTTT. Protein sequence: CASSLAASNQPQHF.

DNA of the CDR3: TGTGCCAGCAGCTCCCTGGGCAGGGGGGAAGCAGATACGCAGTATTTT. Protein product: CASSSLGRGEADTQYF. The V gene is TRBV27, the J gene TRBJ2-3, with a tentative D call TRBD1 (7 bases). Trimming took off 6 bases at V and 4 bases at J, with 20 bases between the two ends. The germline CDR1 and CDR2 sequences are MNHEY and SMNVEV (reference sequence). This CDR3 contains 16 residues.

This clone is a singleton in its sample. The J gene is TRBJ2-1, the V gene TRBV7-6; TRBD1 matches at 8 bases. Germline V gene data show CDR1 as SGHVS and CDR2 as FNYEAQ. The junction had 9 bases not matched to a gene; V was cut back by 5 bases and J by 6 bases. The CDR3 loop spans 15 amino acids. CDR3 sequence: CASSQRQGWFNEQFF. For the CDR3, the DNA is TGTGCCAGCAGCCAAAGACAGGGGTGGTTCAATGAGCAGTTCTTC. Looking up the rest from reference TRBV7-6 and TRBJ2-1 gives the full variable domain: GAGVSQSPRYKVTKRGQDVALRCDPISGHVSLYWYRQALGQGPEFLTYFNYEAQQDKSGLPNDRFSAERPEGSISTLTIQRTEQRDSAMYRCASSQRQGWFNEQFFGPGTRLTVL.

The rearrangement uses TRBV11-2 and TRBJ1-4; the D is unclear. Trimming pared 8 bases from V and 0 bases from J, leaving 10 bases between. The CDR3 has 14 amino acids. Germline CDR1 is SGHAT and CDR2 is FQNNGV. CDR3 nucleotide sequence: TGTGCCAGCGCGGCCGACGCAACTAATGAAAAACTGTTTTTT. It codes for CASAADATNEKLFF.

V and J are TRBV4-3 and TRBJ2-3, with D possibly being TRBD2 (6 bases). V was cut by 1 base and J by 3 bases, with 8 bases left in between. Germline CDR1 reads LGHNA; CDR2 reads YSLEER. CDR3 size: 14 residues. The CDR3 here is CASSQGGRTDTQYF. CDR3 sequence (DNA): TGCGCCAGCAGCCAAGGGGGGAGGACAGATACGCAGTATTTT.

This clone was detected once. The chain has TRBV3-1 (or the pseudogene TRBV3-2) and TRBJ2-6; D gene uncertain. Germline V gene sequence: CDR1 LGHDT, CDR2 YNNKEL (reference sequence). The CDR3 is made up of 16 amino acids. V gave up 4 bases and J gave up 1 base, with 11 bases separating them. CDR3 in amino acids: CASSPSIRSGANVLTF. CDR3 nucleotide sequence: TGTGCCAGCAGCCCGAGTATTCGTTCTGGGGCCAACGTCCTGACTTTC.

On this clone: At one end, the junction sequence differs from germline, possibly due to a read error. Written as DNA, the CDR3 is TGCGCCCGCAGACGACGGGGAGAGACTGGAGACACCATATATTTT. Translated, it gives CARRRRGETGDTIYF. This chain connects TRBV4-1 to TRBJ1-3; D gene ambiguous. There are 15 residues in the CDR3. Looked up from germline, CDR1 is MGHRA and CDR2 is YSYEKL.

V gene TRBV21-1 combines with J gene TRBJ2-7; the table's D call TRBD1 went unverified against the DNA. TRBV21-1 is deemed a pseudogene. The CDR3 is 13 residues long. CDR3 nucleotides: TGTGCCAGCAGCAAACCAGTCCCGTACGAGCAGTACGTC. Translation gives CASSKPVPYEQYV.

This chain links TRBV4-1 with TRBJ2-1; 10 bases match TRBD2. V dropped 3 bases and J dropped 10; count of bases not matched to a gene: 3. Germline CDR1 reads MGHRA; CDR2 reads YSYEKL. This CDR3 spans 13 amino acids. In nucleotides, the CDR3 is TGCGCCAGCAGCCAGCCGGGACTAGCGGAGCAGTTCTTC. It specifies CASSQPGLAEQFF.

This clone occurred a few times. CDR3 sequence reads: CASSLGGSGNNEQFF. The CDR3 DNA follows: TGTGCCAGCAGCTTAGGGGGTAGCGGGAATAATGAGCAGTTCTTC. The V call is TRBV7-2, the J call TRBJ2-1, with TRBD2 identical over 8 bases. The CDR3 has 15 residues. Germline V gene data show CDR1 as SGHTA and CDR2 as FQGNSA. V shed 1 base, J shed 7 bases, and the junction held 6 bases outside the gene matches.

This chain links TRBV7-8 with TRBJ1-4; D is perhaps TRBD1 (6 bases). The CDR3 sequence is 14 residues long. The V and J ends lost 7 bases and 5 bases respectively, with 14 bases between them. Germline V gene sequence: CDR1 SGHVS, CDR2 FQNEAQ. CDR3 DNA: TGTGCCAGCACCAGGTTGGGGGCAAATGAAAAACTGTTTTTT. This translates into CASTRLGANEKLFF.

The chain is built from TRBV13 and TRBJ2-2; TRBD1 is a possible D gene (5 bases). CDR3 size: 13 residues. The V gene's germline CDR1 is PRHDT and CDR2 FYEKMQ (reference sequence). Deletions cut 7 bases from V and 6 bases from J, with 12 bases between. CDR3 amino acids: CASKAREAGELFF. The CDR3, as DNA: TGTGCCAGCAAAGCCAGGGAAGCCGGGGAGCTGTTTTTT.

This chain joins TRBV11-3 and TRBJ2-3; D gene uncertain. The germline CDR1 and CDR2 sequences are SGHNT and YENEEA. The CDR3 is 14 residues long. V was trimmed by 3 bases and J by 3 bases, leaving 10 bases between them. This chain's CDR3 is CASSLGRMTDTQYF. The CDR3 DNA sequence: TGTGCCAGCAGCTTGGGCAGGATGACAGATACGCAGTATTTT.

J is TRBJ1-2 and V is TRBV2; 12 bases are a match to TRBD1. The CDR3 loop spans 17 amino acids. J lost 3 bases, V lost 10 bases, and 15 bases had no gene match. In germline, CDR1 is SNHLY, CDR2 FYNNEI. The CDR3 coding sequence is TGTGCCACCCTAGGGCCGGGACAGGGGGCGGTGGACTATGGCTACACCTTC. Encoded protein: CATLGPGQGAVDYGYTF. Complete variable domain (other parts from reference TRBV2 and TRBJ1-2): EPEVTQTPSHQVTQMGQEVILRCVPISNHLYFYWYRQILGQKVEFLVSFYNNEISEKSEIFDDQFSVERPDGSNFTLKIRSTKLEDSAMYFCATLGPGQGAVDYGYTFGSGTRLTVV.

This chain uses TRBV2 with TRBJ1-6; weak D call: TRBD1 (6 bases). CDR1 and CDR2 from the germline V gene are SNHLY and FYNNEI. The CDR3 is 12 residues long. The germline V and J ends were trimmed by 8 bases and 14 bases, with 16 bases remaining between them. For the CDR3, the DNA is TGTGCCAGCCAACAGGGTCTTTCTACCCTCCACTTT. Amino acids: CASQQGLSTLHF.

This sequence joins TRBV7-2 and TRBJ2-3; 9 nucleotides match TRBD1. Losses at the gene ends were 3 bases for V and 6 bases for J; bases not matched to a gene: 4. CDR1 is SGHTA, CDR2 FQGNSA, per germline. This CDR3 comprises 14 residues. CDR3 protein: CASSLDRGRDTQYF. In nucleotides, the CDR3 is TGTGCCAGCAGCTTGGACAGGGGTAGGGATACGCAGTATTTT.

V and J are TRBV11-2 and TRBJ2-7; TRBD1 aligns across 9 bases. The length of the CDR3 is 14 residues. With V trimmed by 5 bases and J by 3 bases, 5 bases remained unmatched. Germline-derived CDR1 and CDR2 are SGHAT and FQNNGV. The CDR3 DNA follows: TGTGCCAGCAGCGCCGGGACAGGGAGCTACGAGCAGTACTTC. Protein product: CASSAGTGSYEQYF.

The gene calls are TRBV7-9 and TRBJ2-4, with a tentative D call TRBD2 (5 bases). The CDR3 runs to 15 residues. Looked up from germline, CDR1 is SEHNR and CDR2 is FQNEAQ (reference sequence). Trimming cost V 7 bases and J 3 bases, with 16 bases left between them. The CDR3 sequence: CASNEGRDDKNIQYF. The CDR3 DNA sequence: TGTGCCAGCAACGAGGGAAGGGATGACAAAAACATTCAGTACTTC.

This CDR3 reads CASSAPPLGNTIYF. The DNA for the CDR3 is TGTGCCAGCAGTGCCCCCCCTCTGGGAAACACCATATATTTT. The chain uses TRBV2 and TRBJ1-3; D remains unclear. The CDR3 is 14 residues long. Germline V gives CDR1 SNHLY, CDR2 FYNNEI. Deletions cut 4 bases from V and 4 bases from J, with 11 bases between. Full variable domain (remainder filled in from reference TRBV2 and TRBJ1-3): EPEVTQTPSHQVTQMGQEVILRCVPISNHLYFYWYRQILGQKVEFLVSFYNNEISEKSEIFDDQFSVERPDGSNFTLKIRSTKLEDSAMYFCASSAPPLGNTIYFGEGSWLTVV.

The V call is TRBV6-5, the J call TRBJ1-2; 8 bases align to TRBD1. The CDR3 is made up of 14 amino acids. V lost 1 base to trimming and J lost 8 bases; unmatched junction nucleotides: 6. Germline CDR1 reads MNHEY; CDR2 reads SVGAGI. The CDR3, as DNA: TGTGCCAGCAGTTACTACCAGGGGGCGGGCGGCTACACCTTC. Translating it yields CASSYYQGAGGYTF.

The chain couples TRBV5-4 to TRBJ2-5, with 7 bases that match TRBD1. V lost 2 bases and J lost 5; bases outside the gene matches: 15. Germline CDR1 reads SGHNT; CDR2 reads YYREEE (reference sequence). This CDR3 region has 17 residues. CDR3 sequence: CASSLGKQGVDGETQYF. CDR3 in DNA: TGTGCCAGCAGCTTAGGTAAGCAGGGGGTGGACGGGGAGACCCAGTACTTC.

This rearrangement joins TRBV28 to TRBJ1-5; D is possibly TRBD1 (5 bases). Trimming pared 6 bases from V and 1 base from J, leaving 10 bases between. The CDR3 is made up of 14 amino acids. The germline V gene has CDR1 MDHEN and CDR2 SYDVKM. CDR3 in amino acids: CASSPGQSNQPQHF. The CDR3 coding sequence is TGTGCCAGCAGCCCTGGACAAAGCAATCAGCCCCAGCATTTT.

This chain connects TRBV5-6 to TRBJ1-1; a weak D match, TRBD1 (6 bases). CDR1 and CDR2 from the germline V gene are SGHDT and YYEEEE. Trimming stripped 4 bases from V and 4 bases from J, with 17 bases between. The length of the CDR3 is 15 residues. The CDR3 region has the DNA TGTGCCAGCAGCCTGTTACAGGGTACGGGCACTGAAGCTTTCTTT. This gives the protein CASSLLQGTGTEAFF.